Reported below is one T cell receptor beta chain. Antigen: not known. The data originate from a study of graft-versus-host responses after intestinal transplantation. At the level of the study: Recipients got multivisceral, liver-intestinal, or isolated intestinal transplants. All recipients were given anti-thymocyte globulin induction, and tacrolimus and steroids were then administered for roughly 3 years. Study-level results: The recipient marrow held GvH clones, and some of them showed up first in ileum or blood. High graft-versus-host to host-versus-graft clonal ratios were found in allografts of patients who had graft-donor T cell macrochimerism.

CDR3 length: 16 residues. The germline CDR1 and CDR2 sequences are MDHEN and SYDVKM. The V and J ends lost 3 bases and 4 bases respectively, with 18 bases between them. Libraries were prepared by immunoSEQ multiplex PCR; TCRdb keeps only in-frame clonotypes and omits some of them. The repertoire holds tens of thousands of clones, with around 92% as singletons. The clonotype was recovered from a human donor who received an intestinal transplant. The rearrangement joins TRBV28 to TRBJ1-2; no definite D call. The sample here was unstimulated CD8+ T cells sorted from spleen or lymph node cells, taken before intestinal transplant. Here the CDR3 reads CASSLCMRECGYGYTF. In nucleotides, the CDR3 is TGTGCCAGCAGTTTGTGCATGAGGGAATGCGGCTATGGCTACACCTTC.